This T cell receptor (beta chain) was retrieved from a study of vaccination effects on CD4 cells after COVID-19. As for the study in general: Post-vaccine draws lagged the second dose by a median of 72 days. The study's findings and limits: Pronounced clonal contraction occurred in clones induced by infection and by vaccine late after vaccination.

In regard to this clone: Its antigen remains unidentified.

The culture ran for around 10 days before CD4+ T cells were isolated. Participants completed two doses of the BNT162b2 or mRNA-1273 vaccine. Method: immunoSEQ multiplex PCR; TCRdb's copy keeps in-frame clones and lacks some. Of about 57,000 clones listed, nearly 80% are singletons. Source: CD4+ T cells from PBMCs cultured without peptide, taken after COVID-19 vaccination. The TCR comes from a human donor who received a COVID-19 vaccine.

CDR3 region: CASSQAPPTALNTEAFF. The CDR3 DNA follows: TGTGCCAGCAGCCAAGCCCCTCCGACAGCACTCAACACTGAAGCTTTCTTT. The chain recombines TRBV3-1 (or the pseudogene TRBV3-2) with TRBJ1-1; tentatively, D is TRBD1 (5 bases). Germline V gene lookup returns CDR1 LGHDT and CDR2 YNNKEL (reference sequence). Trimming removed 1 base at V and 2 bases at J, with 17 bases between. This CDR3 spans 17 amino acids.